This T cell receptor (beta chain) is from a study of regulatory T cells in long-lasting Graves disease. There are a few counts of this clonotype. What it binds is not known. Its ends do not fully match the called genes, so a read error is possible. Study-wide results and limits: Persistent disease favored TRBV28, TRBJ1-2 and TRBJ2-5.

Construction of the TCR beta libraries employed iRepertoire HTBI primers in conjunction with Arm-PCR of CDR3 regions. TCRdb re-called the multiplex PCR reads with MiXCR, one entry per CDR3 protein. This sample has 410,000 or so distinct CDR3 sequences; 14% to 15% occur once, and the top ten carry 16%. CDR3 length equals 16 residues. Germline CDR1 reads MNHNS; CDR2 reads SASEGT. Time point given: newly diagnosed GD, antithyroid drugs for less than 3 months. The TCR library was made from RNA that had been extracted from PBMCs in TRIzol. These data were likewise used in another study, on T cells in Graves' hyperthyroidism and ophthalmopathy. This second report adds: Hyperthyroidism of Graves' type that showed no ophthalmopathy progression within 18 months was stable.

The TCR sequence derives from a woman aged 25-40 years with Graves disease. The input for sequencing was peripheral blood mononuclear cells (PBMCs), taken at new diagnosis, from a patient treated with antithyroid drugs. This chain joins TRBV6-1 and TRBJ1-5; TRBD1 aligns across 7 bases. CDR3 region: CTSSAGAGGSNQPQHF. In DNA, the CDR3 is TGTACCAGCAGTGCCGGGGCAGGGGGGAGCAATCAGCCCCAGCATTTT.